The rows below give T cell receptor beta chains drawn from one sample of a study of blood T cell repertoires in COVID-19. Sequencing was performed with immunoSEQ multiplex PCR; in TCRdb, only in-frame clones are kept and a portion is missing. The data hold 200,000 to 300,000 clones, with roughly 86% observed a single time. Input material: peripheral blood. These receptor sequences come from a human donor in a cohort sampled during active COVID-19. Each CDR3 is given with its conserved first and last residue. D genes are given only for firm matches. Clone size appears in some rows only: once, few, many, or a class for an expanded clone.

.,TRBJ2-1,TRBV4-1,TRBD2,TGCGCCAGCAGCCAGCAACTAGCGTATGAGCAGTTCTTC,CASSQQLAYEQFF
few,TRBJ2-7,TRBV6-1,TRBD2,TGTGCCAGCAGTGAAGGACTAGCGGGGGGGGTCAGCTCCTACGAGCAGTACTTC,CASSEGLAGGVSSYEQYF
.,TRBJ2-1,TRBV10-3,.,TGTGCCATCTTGGACAACCTTAACTCCTACAATGAGCAGTTCTTC,CAILDNLNSYNEQFF
.,TRBJ1-1,TRBV4-3,TRBD1,TGCGCCAGCAGCCAAGATCAGAGACAGGGGTACACTGAAGCTTTCTTT,CASSQDQRQGYTEAFF
.,TRBJ2-5,TRBV12-3/TRBV12-4,.,TGTGCCAACCCCTATGCGGAGACCCAGTACTTC,CANPYAETQYF
.,TRBJ1-1,TRBV6-2/TRBV6-3,TRBD1,TGTGCCAGCAGTCCCGGGACAGAATTTAACACTGAAGCTTTCTTT,CASSPGTEFNTEAFF
.,TRBJ2-1,TRBV21-1,.,TGTGCCAGCAGAAAAAGCGGGCCCTCCTACAATGAGCAGTTCTTC,CASRKSGPSYNEQFF
once,TRBJ1-1,TRBV4-2,TRBD1,TGTGCCAGCAGCCAGAATAGTCAGGGGGTCGGCACTGAAGCTTTCTTT,CASSQNSQGVGTEAFF
.,TRBJ2-2,TRBV20-1,TRBD1,TGCAGTGCTAGTGAAGAGGGGGCGGATTCAACCGGGGAGCTGTTTTTT,CSASEEGADSTGELFF
.,TRBJ1-5,TRBV30,.,TGTGCCTGGAGGGACACCCAAAATCAGCCCCAGCATTTT,CAWRDTQNQPQHF
once,TRBJ2-1,TRBV3-1/TRBV3-2,.,TGTGCCAGCAGCCAATTAGCCGCGGGTGAGCAGTTCTTC,CASSQLAAGEQFF
.,TRBJ2-1,TRBV7-9,TRBD2,TGTGCCAGCAGCCAAAGGTGGGACTACCTCTCCTACAATGAGCAGTTCTTC,CASSQRWDYLSYNEQFF
.,TRBJ2-2,TRBV5-4,TRBD2,TGTGCCAGCAGCTTCGCGGGAGCCCTCACCGGGGAGCTGTTTTTT,CASSFAGALTGELFF
.,TRBJ1-6,TRBV5-6,.,TGTGCCAGCAGCTTGCGTGGGACAAGGTCTGATAATTCGCCCCTCCACTTT,CASSLRGTRSDNSPLHF
.,TRBJ2-7,TRBV18,TRBD2,TGTGCCAGCTCACCCGCGGCTAGCGGGGCGTCCTACGAGCAGTACTTC,CASSPAASGASYEQYF
.,TRBJ2-5,TRBV6-5,.,TGTGCCAGCAACCAGGGTGCCCCAAACCAAGAGACCCAGTACTTC,CASNQGAPNQETQYF
.,TRBJ2-3,TRBV9,.,TGTGCCAGCAGCGTAGCAGGGACTAGCACAGATACGCAGTATTTT,CASSVAGTSTDTQYF
.,TRBJ1-3,TRBV10-3,.,TGTGCCATCGGTGGGAGCTCTGGAAACACCATATATTTT,CAIGGSSGNTIYF
once,TRBJ1-1,TRBV27,.,TGTGCCAGCAGTTTTCGAGGATTCACTGAAGCTTTCTTT,CASSFRGFTEAFF
.,TRBJ2-7,TRBV7-9,TRBD1,TGTGCCAGCAGCGGGACAGGCTCCTACGAGCAGTACTTC,CASSGTGSYEQYF
.,TRBJ1-1,TRBV11-2,TRBD1,TGTGCCAGCAGCTTTGGACAGGGATCTGAAGCTTTCTTT,CASSFGQGSEAFF
few,TRBJ2-3,TRBV6-1,TRBD2,TGTGCCAGCAGTGAACGGGACGCGACGGGAGGCGCAGATACGCAGTATTTT,CASSERDATGGADTQYF
.,TRBJ1-2,TRBV28,.,TGTGCCAGCAGTTTATGGGGGGGGAACTATGGCTACACCTTC,CASSLWGGNYGYTF
.,TRBJ2-2,TRBV24-1,.,TGTGCCACCAGTGGAGGGCTGAACACCGGGGAGCTGTTTTTT,CATSGGLNTGELFF
.,TRBJ2-3,TRBV24-1,.,TGTGCCACCAGTGAAAGCTCCCTCACAGATACGCAGTATTTT,CATSESSLTDTQYF
.,TRBJ1-1,TRBV7-8,TRBD1,TGTGCCAGCAGCTTAATGGGACAGGGCTTTATGAACACTGAAGCTTTCTTT,CASSLMGQGFMNTEAFF
.,TRBJ2-3,TRBV3-1/TRBV3-2,TRBD1,TGTGCCAGCAGCCAGGACAGGACAGATACGCAGTATTTT,CASSQDRTDTQYF
.,TRBJ2-6,TRBV7-9,.,TGTGCCAGCAGCGTTCTTTGGGGCAAAAACACAACTGGGGCCAACGTCCTGACTTTC,CASSVLWGKNTTGANVLTF
once,TRBJ1-4,TRBV28,.,TGTGCCAGCAGTTTTAGGGCCGAGGGGGGGGCGGATGAAAAACTGTTTTTT,CASSFRAEGGADEKLFF
.,TRBJ1-1,TRBV27,.,TGTGCCAGCAGCCCCCAATCTTGGGCCACTGAAGCTTTCTTT,CASSPQSWATEAFF
.,TRBJ2-5,TRBV4-3,.,TGCGCCAGCAGCCAAGGGTGGACCGCCGGGGGAGAGACCCAGTACTTC,CASSQGWTAGGETQYF
.,TRBJ1-6,TRBV18,.,TGTGCCAGCTCACCGACAGCGTCCAATTCACCCCTCCACTTT,CASSPTASNSPLHF
few,TRBJ1-2,TRBV12-3/TRBV12-4,TRBD1,TGTGCCAGCAGCCCCGGGACAGGGTATGGCTACACCTTC,CASSPGTGYGYTF
.,TRBJ1-2,TRBV5-1,TRBD1,TGCGCCAGCAGCTTGGACAGGGGGAACTATGGCTACACCTTC,CASSLDRGNYGYTF
few,TRBJ2-6,TRBV7-2,.,TGTGCCAGCAGCTTATTGGGCCCCGGGAGCTTTGGGGCCAACGTCCTGACTTTC,CASSLLGPGSFGANVLTF
.,TRBJ2-7,TRBV4-1,.,TGCGCCAGCAGCCGGATGCGGCTAGCTGGTGAGCAGTACTTC,CASSRMRLAGEQYF